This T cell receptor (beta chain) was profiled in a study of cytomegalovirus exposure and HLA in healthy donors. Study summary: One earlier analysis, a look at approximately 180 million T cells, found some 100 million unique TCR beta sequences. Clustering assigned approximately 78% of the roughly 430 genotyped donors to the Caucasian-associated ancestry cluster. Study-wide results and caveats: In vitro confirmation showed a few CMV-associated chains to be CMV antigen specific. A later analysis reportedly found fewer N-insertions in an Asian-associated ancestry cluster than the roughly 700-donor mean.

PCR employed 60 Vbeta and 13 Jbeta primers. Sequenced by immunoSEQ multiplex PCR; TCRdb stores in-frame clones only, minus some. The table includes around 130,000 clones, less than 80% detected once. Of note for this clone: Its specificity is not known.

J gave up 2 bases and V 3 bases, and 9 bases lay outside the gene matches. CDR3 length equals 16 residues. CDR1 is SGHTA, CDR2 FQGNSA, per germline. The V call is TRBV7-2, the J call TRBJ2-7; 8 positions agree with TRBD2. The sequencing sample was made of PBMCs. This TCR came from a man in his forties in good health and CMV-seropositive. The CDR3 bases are TGTGCCAGCAGCTTGTCCACGGGGGGGCCGGCCTACGAGCAGTACTTC. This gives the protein CASSLSTGGPAYEQYF.